This T cell receptor beta chain is drawn from a study of CD8 T cells in Susac syndrome. Germline CDR1 is SNHLY and CDR2 is FYNNEI. This CDR3 spans 15 amino acids. The ends were cut back, 5 bases at V and 4 bases at J, with 17 bases in the middle. cDNA came from approximately 0.5 to 1 ug RNA primed by random hexamers. Amplification of TCR beta CDR3 used immunoSEQ multiplex PCR across 54 Vbeta and 13 Jbeta. Each CDR3 protein is one row after TCRdb ran MiXCR on the immunoSEQ multiplex PCR reads. The table includes some 80,000 distinct CDR3 sequences, around 94% detected once. The sequenced material came from CD8+ T cells from PBMCs. This TCR was sampled from a human donor in good health. The chain has TRBV2 and TRBJ1-2, with D maybe TRBD1 (5 bases). The CDR3, as DNA: TGTGCCAGCAGTACTCCCGGGACTTCTCGCTATGGCTACACCTTC. Protein: CASSTPGTSRYGYTF.